This T cell receptor beta chain was identified in a study of identifying expanded T cells in peripheral blood. Notes on this clone: Its antigen is not identified.

The length of the CDR3 is 15 residues. Germline-derived CDR1 and CDR2 are SSHAT and FNYEAQ (reference sequence). Trimming removed 6 bases from V and 5 bases from J, with 16 bases in between. Study-level findings and limits: Two-week clone count variance significantly increased as total template count grew. Roughly 1.2 clones differed between technical replicates, versus approximately 17 and 20 over time.

During the collection period, no donor immune events like infections were recorded. The assay was immunoSEQ multiplex PCR, and TCRdb's table has in-frame clones only and misses some. The sample consists of over 85,000 clones, about 88% of them appearing once. The TCR comes from a person aged 18-70 years in good health. The sample comprised blood. V is TRBV7-7 and J is TRBJ2-2; D might be TRBD1 or TRBD2, each matching 6 bases. The CDR3, as DNA: TGTGCCAGCAGGCGGGACACCTGGGGGACCGGGGAGCTGTTTTTT. Protein product: CASRRDTWGTGELFF. The variable domain in full, completed from reference TRBV7-7 and TRBJ2-2, reads GAGVSQSPRYKVTKRGQDVTLRCDPISSHATLYWYQQALGQGPEFLTYFNYEAQPDKSGLPSDRFSAERPEGSISTLTIQRTEQRDSAMYRCASRRDTWGTGELFFGEGSRLTVL.